The 2 T cell receptor beta chains below all came from one sample that was sequenced in a study of T cell changes during pregnancy in multiple sclerosis. Sequencing used immunoSEQ multiplex PCR; TCRdb keeps in-frame clones, though not all of them. The sample gives roughly 45,000 clones, 85% to 90% of which show up once; about 4.7% is in the top ten. This sample comprised peripheral blood, obtained in the second trimester of pregnancy. The receptors come from a female donor in good health, enrolled as a control in a pregnancy study.

J is TRBJ1-2 and V is TRBV4-3, with a possible D match to TRBD1 (5 bases). This CDR3 has 13 amino acids. The ends were cut back, 4 bases at V and 5 bases at J, with 11 bases in the middle. CDR1 and CDR2 (germline): LGHNA, YSLEER. DNA of the CDR3: TGCGCCAGCAGCCCGAAACAGGCGTATGGCTACACCTTC. It specifies CASSPKQAYGYTF.

This chain uses TRBV11-2 with TRBJ2-7, with 9 positions matching TRBD2. Per germline, CDR1 SGHAT and CDR2 FQNNGV. The junction had 10 bases not matched to a gene; V was cut back by 6 bases and J by 4 bases. The CDR3 sequence is 15 residues long. CDR3 sequence reads: CASSLGAGGLYEQYF. CDR3 nucleotide sequence: TGTGCCAGCAGTTTGGGGGCGGGGGGGCTTTACGAGCAGTACTTC.